This T cell receptor (beta chain) was profiled in a study of CD8+ T cells in alopecia areata. Study background: Grafts of skin from C3H/HeJ donors aged roughly 6-12 months with spontaneous alopecia went to female C3H/HeJ mice aged about 6-10 weeks.

This clone was observed a handful of times. Antigen: not known. All gene names here are mouse names. Other DNA sequences in this specimen translate into the identical CDR3. Findings and limits, study-wide: It was lesional scalp, especially alopecia totalis/universalis, that showed higher clonality than normal scalp. Patients shared TCRs less clearly than mice did, possibly owing to HLA. Sequencing of scalp tissue also captures the resident alphabeta T cells of normal skin.

Sorting of pooled cutaneous lymph node cells used CD4, CD8alpha, NKG2D, NKG2ACE and other markers. Following extraction, RNA underwent reverse transcription to cDNA, which served as the sequencing template. Assay used: immunoSEQ multiplex PCR; TCRdb lists only in-frame clones, some missing. The data show about 270,000 clones, with none appearing a single time. The sequence came from a C3H/HeJ mouse with alopecia areata. MHC haplotype of the mouse line: H2-k. The specimen sequenced was CD4+ T cells sorted from a lymph node.

CDR3 amino acids: CTCSADGYNSPLYF. The part of the CDR3 DNA that was read is TGCACCTGCAGTGCAGATGGTTATAATTCGCCC. The chain links TRBV1 to TRBJ1-6; no clear D. The CDR3 end lies 3 residues beyond the end of the read and is filled in from the germline J gene. TRBJ1-6 belongs to the ORF category, with a function that is uncertain. The CDR3 contains 14 residues. Germline CDR1 NSQYPW, CDR2 LRSPGD (reference sequence). Trimming took off 0 bases at V and 4 bases at J, with 4 bases between the two ends.